What follows are 9 T cell receptor beta chains derived from one specimen sequenced in a study of Graves' ophthalmopathy and Graves' hyperthyroidism (dated 2018 in TCRdb). Sequencing was performed on an Illumina HiSeq 2000. TCR beta CDR3 regions were amplified from RNA transcripts for repertoire sequencing. A first-round RT-PCR used HTBI primers with the Qiagen OneStep RT-PCR kit, followed by a second-round multiplex PCR, size selection and purification. In TCRdb, the public reads were trimmed at Q25 with fastp and aligned with MiXCR, with productive beta chains retained. Under each unique CDR3 protein, matching rows form one entry showing the most common genes and DNA. Within this sample are under 800,000 distinct CDR3 sequences, with about 20% of them counted one time only. The ten top clones hold about 6.6% of the sample. Source material: peripheral blood. These receptors originate from a woman younger than 30 with stable Graves' hyperthyroidism. Some clones in this sample may be carry-over from other donors' samples. Donor details come from another sample of the same person, matched by shared clones.

The chain links TRBV7-8 to TRBJ1-1; D possibly corresponds to TRBD1 (5 bases). The V end was cut by 1 base, the J end by 4 bases, with 10 bases between. The germline V gene has CDR1 SGHVS and CDR2 FQNEAQ. CDR3 length equals 14 residues. The CDR3 region is CASSLVVGGTEAFF. The CDR3 bases are TGTGCCAGCAGCTTAGTGGTGGGGGGCACTGAAGCTTTCTTT.

The rearrangement uses TRBV20-1 and TRBJ2-7; 13 bases map to TRBD2. The CDR3 is 16 residues long. Germline values: CDR1 DFQATT, CDR2 SNEGSKA (reference sequence). The V gene end was trimmed by 6 bases and the J gene end by 2 bases; junction bases not matched to a gene: 10. The DNA of the CDR3 is TGCAGTGCCCTGGATCCGGGACTAGCGGGAACCTACGAGCAGTACTTC. Amino acids: CSALDPGLAGTYEQYF.

In the case of this clonotype: This may be a read error, as it is one base from a much larger clone. The chain recombines TRBV12-3 or TRBV12-4 with TRBJ2-2; unclear D gene. The CDR3 spans 12 residues. Trimming left V 3 bases short and J 5 bases short, with 4 bases between. In nucleotides, the CDR3 is TGTGCCAGCAGTTTCCTGACCGGGGAGCTGTTTTTT. Amino acids: CASSFLTGELFF.

In this sample, this clonotype turned up many times. The chain uses TRBV9 and TRBJ1-5; D remains ambiguous. CDR1 is SGDLS, CDR2 YYNGEE, per germline. V was pared by 0 bases and J by 2 bases, with 6 bases between. The CDR3 has 14 amino acids. The CDR3 spells CASSVGVGNQPQHF. CDR3 coding DNA: TGTGCCAGCAGCGTAGGCGTGGGCAATCAGCCCCAGCATTTT.

The chain has TRBV19 and TRBJ2-2; 8 nucleotides line up with TRBD1. Trimming took 4 bases from V and 3 from J; bases not matched to a gene: 10. This CDR3 is built from 17 residues. CDR1 LNHDA and CDR2 SQIVND come from the germline V gene (reference sequence). CDR3 nucleotides: TGTGCCAGTAGTAGCGGTTCGGGACAGGCGTACACCGGGGAGCTGTTTTTT. Its protein product is CASSSGSGQAYTGELFF.

This clonotype occurred a few times. The gene calls are TRBV29-1 and TRBJ2-7; 12 nucleotides agree with TRBD2. Germline trimming cut 0 bases from V and 4 bases from J; bases unmatched to any gene: 10. Germline CDR1 is SQVTM and CDR2 is ANQGSEA. The CDR3 loop spans 17 amino acids. CDR3 in DNA: TGCAGCGTTGAAGATCCGGCTAGCGGGAGGGCAACGTACGAGCAGTACTTC. Encoded protein: CSVEDPASGRATYEQYF.

This clonotype was detected only a few times. The CDR3 reads CASGLRQGAGYTF. The CDR3, as DNA: TGTGCTAGTGGTTTGAGACAGGGGGCCGGCTACACCTTC. The chain is built from TRBV12-5 and TRBJ1-2, with 10 bases fitting TRBD1. Germline assignment: CDR1 LGHNT and CDR2 FRNRAP. J was trimmed by 8 bases and V by 2 bases; bases with no gene match: 2. CDR3 length: 13 residues.

There are many counts of this clonotype. The rearrangement links TRBV9 to TRBJ1-3; 10 nucleotides line up with TRBD1. CDR1 is SGDLS and CDR2 is YYNGEE in the germline V gene. The CDR3 totals 17 residues. Losses at the gene ends were 0 bases for V and 0 bases for J; bases not matched to a gene: 3. In DNA, the CDR3 is TGTGCCAGCAGCGTAGCGACAGGGGGCATCTCTGGAAACACCATATATTTT. Amino acids: CASSVATGGISGNTIYF.

This clonotype was recorded at least ten times. The V and J genes are TRBV7-2 and TRBJ2-7; 7 nucleotides line up with TRBD1. Germline lookup yields CDR1 SGHTA and CDR2 FQGNSA. CDR3 length equals 15 residues. V was pared by 3 bases and J by 0 bases, with 5 bases of the junction left unmatched. This CDR3 is CASSLGTDLSYEQYF. CDR3 coding DNA: TGTGCCAGCAGCTTGGGGACAGACCTCTCCTACGAGCAGTACTTC.